The clone carrying this TCR beta chain was observed many times. These data are taken from a study of T-cell reconstitution after alpha-beta-depleted transplantation in children. V lost 6 bases to trimming and J lost 2 bases, with 13 bases between them. This CDR3 spans 14 amino acids. Germline lookup yields CDR1 SQVTM and CDR2 ANQGSEA. Preparation of the TCRbeta library involved a method that used unique molecular identifiers. TCRdb processed the PCR reads anew with MiXCR; each CDR3 protein has one entry. This sample carries approximately 640,000 distinct CDR3 sequences, 16% of them seen once, and the ten largest clones take 0.85% to 1.3%.

This clonotype originated in a human donor who donated a stem cell graft to a child with acute myeloid leukemia. The source was PBMCs from the stem cell graft donor, collected from the stem cell graft. J is TRBJ2-2 and V is TRBV29-1; the D gene is possibly TRBD1 (5 bases). CDR3 loop: CSVRPGKNTGELFF. The CDR3 DNA reads TGCAGCGTGAGGCCAGGGAAAAACACCGGGGAGCTGTTTTTT.